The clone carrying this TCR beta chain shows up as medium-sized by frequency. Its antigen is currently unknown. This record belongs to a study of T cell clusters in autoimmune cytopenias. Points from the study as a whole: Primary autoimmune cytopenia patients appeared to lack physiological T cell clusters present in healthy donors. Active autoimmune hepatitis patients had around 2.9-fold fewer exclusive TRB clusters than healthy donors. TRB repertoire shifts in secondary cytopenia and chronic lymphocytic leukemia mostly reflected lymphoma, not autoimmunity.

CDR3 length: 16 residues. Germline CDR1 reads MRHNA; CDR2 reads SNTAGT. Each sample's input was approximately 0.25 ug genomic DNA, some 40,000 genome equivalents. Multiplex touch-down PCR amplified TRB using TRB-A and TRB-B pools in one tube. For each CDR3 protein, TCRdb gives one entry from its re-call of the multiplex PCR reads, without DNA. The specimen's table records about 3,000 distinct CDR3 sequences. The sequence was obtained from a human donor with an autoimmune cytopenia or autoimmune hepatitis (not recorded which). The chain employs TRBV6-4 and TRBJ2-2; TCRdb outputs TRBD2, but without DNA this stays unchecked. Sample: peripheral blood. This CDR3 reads CASPSGIEANTGELFF.